The 17 T cell receptor beta chains below all came from one sample that was sequenced in a study of blood T cells in healthy people across ages. PCR was performed a second time for roughly 7 to 12 cycles using a sample-barcoded 5' primer and a J-beta primer mix. TCRdb called the 5' RACE reads again in MiXCR, with one record for every CDR3 protein. The sample records 650,000 to 700,000 distinct CDR3 sequences, about 30% being singletons. Sequences were obtained from blood. These receptors were obtained from a woman of 80 years or more in good health.

The chain is built from TRBV20-1 and TRBJ1-1; tentative D call: TRBD1 (6 bases). This CDR3 has 13 residues. The germline V and J ends were trimmed by 5 bases and 0 bases, with 10 bases remaining between them. Per the germline V gene, CDR1 is DFQATT and CDR2 is SNEGSKA (reference sequence). CDR3 residues: CSAPGVLNTEAFF. CDR3 nucleotides: TGCAGTGCTCCAGGGGTTCTGAACACTGAAGCTTTCTTT.

At least ten counts were recorded for this clonotype. The rearrangement uses TRBV27 and TRBJ1-6, with unresolved D. This CDR3 has 14 residues. CDR1 is MNHEY and CDR2 is SMNVEV in the germline V gene (reference sequence). V lost 1 base to trimming and J lost 13 bases, with 14 bases between them. CDR3 bases: TGTGCCAGCAGTTTATTTGGGCTATCCAGTCCCCTCCACTTT. Translation gives CASSLFGLSSPLHF.

This clonotype showed up many times. J is TRBJ2-7 and V is TRBV9, with a possible D match to TRBD1 (5 bases). The CDR3 covers 16 residues. The ends were cut back, 0 bases at V and 0 bases at J, with 13 bases in the middle. Germline CDR1 SGDLS, CDR2 YYNGEE. The CDR3 DNA is TGTGCCAGCAGCGTAGATCCAGGGAAAGCCTCCTACGAGCAGTACTTC. It translates to CASSVDPGKASYEQYF.

In this sample, this clonotype turned up many times. This chain links TRBV18 with TRBJ2-7; tentative D call: TRBD2 (6 bases). Trimming stripped 3 bases from V and 5 bases from J, with 26 bases between. CDR1 is KGHSH, CDR2 LQKENI, per germline. The CDR3 sequence is 18 residues long. CDR3 loop: CASSPSTKRAVTFDEQYF. CDR3 nucleotides: TGTGCCAGCTCACCTTCTACTAAGCGGGCGGTAACCTTCGACGAGCAGTACTTC. Looking up the rest from reference TRBV18 and TRBJ2-7 gives the full variable domain: NAGVMQNPRHLVRRRGQEARLRCSPMKGHSHVYWYRQLPEEGLKFMVYLQKENIIDESGMPKERFSAEFPKEGPSILRIQQVVRGDSAAYFCASSPSTKRAVTFDEQYFGPGTRLTVT.

This clonotype came up many times. V is TRBV4-3 and J is TRBJ2-1; TRBD2 might be the D (7 bases). Germline loops: CDR1 LGHNA, CDR2 YSLEER. V lost 0 bases, J lost 10 bases, and 19 bases lay in between. The CDR3 sequence is 16 residues long. CDR3: CASSQDGGAPYREQFF. The CDR3 DNA reads as TGCGCCAGCAGCCAAGATGGGGGGGCCCCCTACAGGGAGCAGTTCTTC.

This clonotype has a count of ten or more. The chain employs TRBV10-3 and TRBJ1-4, with D unclear. Per the germline V gene, CDR1 is ENHRY and CDR2 is SYGVKD. Deletions cut 9 bases from V and 0 bases from J, with 5 bases between. The CDR3 consists of 12 residues. The CDR3 DNA is TGTGCCATAGCACCAACTAATGAAAAACTGTTTTTT. Its translation: CAIAPTNEKLFF.

Note on this clonotype: Since a much larger clone is just one base distant, this may be a read error. The chain combines TRBV7-2 with TRBJ2-5; possibly TRBD1 for D (5 bases). The J call may not be correct, given that the DNA end is closer to TRBJ2-1. Germline-derived CDR1 and CDR2 are SGHTA and FQGNSA. The CDR3 consists of 15 residues. The CDR3 DNA reads TGTGCCAGCAGCTTAGGGTTGACAGCCCAAGAGACCCAGTTCTTC. It specifies CASSLGLTAQETQFF.

The chain joins TRBV20-1 to TRBJ1-5; 7 positions agree with TRBD1. The CDR3 is 13 amino acids. CDR1 is DFQATT, CDR2 SNEGSKA, per germline (reference sequence). V shed 6 bases and J 1 base; nucleotides not matched to a gene: 3. The CDR3 loop is CSAAQGSNQPQHF. CDR3 nucleotides: TGCAGTGCGGCACAGGGGAGCAATCAGCCCCAGCATTTT.

Of note for this clonotype: A much larger clone lies a single base off, so this may be a read error. The V and J genes are TRBV20-1 and TRBJ2-5; D may match TRBD1 or TRBD2 (5 bases each). The CDR3 covers 13 residues. From germline, CDR1 is DFQATT and CDR2 SNEGSKA (reference sequence). V was pared by 6 bases and J by 5 bases, with 16 bases between. The DNA of the CDR3 is TGCAGTGCCGACCCAGGGACCGGCGAGACCCAGTACTTC. Its translation is CSADPGTGETQYF.

The table lists this clonotype with many counts. V and J are TRBV7-2 and TRBJ1-5; weak D call: TRBD1 (5 bases). This CDR3 region has 12 residues. Trimming removed 2 bases at V and 13 bases at J, with 12 bases between. Germline V gives CDR1 SGHTA, CDR2 FQGNSA. The CDR3 protein is CASSLNVGPQHF. The DNA of the CDR3 is TGTGCCAGCAGCTTAAACGTGGGACCGCAGCATTTT.

This clonotype was counted at least ten times. The gene calls are TRBV3-1 and TRBJ1-4, with unresolved D. This CDR3 region has 12 residues. The ends were cut back, 4 bases at V and 6 bases at J, with 6 bases in the middle. Germline-derived CDR1 and CDR2 are LGHDT and YNNKEL (reference sequence). In nucleotides, the CDR3 is TGTGCCAGCAGCCGCCCCGATGAAAAACTGTTTTTT. Translated: CASSRPDEKLFF.

This clonotype occurred many times. This sequence joins TRBV28 and TRBJ2-7; D is unresolved. The length of the CDR3 is 12 residues. From germline, CDR1 is MDHEN and CDR2 SYDVKM. Trimming took off 2 bases at V and 3 bases at J, with 5 bases between the two ends. The DNA of the CDR3 is TGTGCCAGCAGTTTACTAGGCTACGAGCAGTACTTC. It is translated as CASSLLGYEQYF.

In its sample, this clonotype was seen many times. The chain joins TRBV4-1 to TRBJ1-2; D gene uncertain. CDR1 and CDR2 from the germline V gene are MGHRA and YSYEKL. V lost 0 bases, J lost 4 bases, and 9 bases lay in between. The CDR3 contains 14 residues. The CDR3 region is CASSQEGKSYGYTF. The CDR3 DNA reads as TGCGCCAGCAGCCAAGAAGGAAAGAGCTATGGCTACACCTTC.

The rearrangement uses TRBV20-1 and TRBJ2-3; D unclear. There are 11 residues in the CDR3. V was pared by 1 base and J by 11 bases, with 10 bases between. Germline lookup yields CDR1 DFQATT and CDR2 SNEGSKA (reference sequence). Here the CDR3 reads CSARGPTQQYF. The CDR3 coding sequence is TGCAGTGCTAGAGGCCCGACTCAGCAGTATTTT.

As regards this clonotype: A much larger clone differs from this one at a single base, so this may be a read error. CDR3 nucleotides: TGTGCCGCAACGGGGCTAGCGGGGGGGCGGAGCGAGCAGTACTTC. Protein: CAATGLAGGRSEQYF. The chain joins TRBV28 to TRBJ2-7; 12 nucleotides line up with TRBD2. The V gene end was trimmed by 11 bases and the J gene end by 6 bases; junction bases not matched to a gene: 14. CDR3 length: 15 residues. Germline V gives CDR1 MDHEN, CDR2 SYDVKM. Together with reference TRBV28 and TRBJ2-7, the CDR3 gives the full variable domain: DVKVTQSSRYLVKRTGEKVFLECVQDMDHENMFWYRQDPGLGLRLIYFSYDVKMKEKGDIPEGYSVSREKKERFSLILESASTNQTSMYLCAATGLAGGRSEQYFGPGTRLTVT.

This clonotype was detected many times. The CDR3 sequence is CASSADIYEQYF. The DNA for the CDR3 is TGTGCCAGCAGCGCCGATATCTACGAGCAGTACTTC. The chain carries TRBV7-2 and TRBJ2-7; D is uncertain. In germline, CDR1 is SGHTA, CDR2 FQGNSA. CDR3 length: 12 amino acids. V lost 5 bases to trimming and J lost 3 bases, with 8 bases between them.

In this sample, this clonotype turned up many times. The chain's CDR3 is CASSQEPGQETQYF. The CDR3 DNA sequence: TGTGCCAGCAGCCAAGAACCAGGGCAAGAGACCCAGTACTTC. The chain has TRBV3-1 and TRBJ2-5; D possibly corresponds to TRBD1 (5 bases). Germline V gene lookup returns CDR1 LGHDT and CDR2 YNNKEL (reference sequence). CDR3 length equals 14 residues. The V and J ends lost 0 bases and 2 bases respectively, with 7 bases between them.